The clone carrying this T cell receptor (beta chain) appeared a few times. Its target is unknown. Trimming pared 1 base from V and 4 bases from J, leaving 10 bases between. The CDR3 is made up of 15 amino acids. Germline values: CDR1 SGHTA, CDR2 FQGTGA. The study reverse transcribed the entire isolated RNA, so it sequenced expressed TCRB transcripts. Sequencing was performed with immunoSEQ multiplex PCR; in TCRdb, only in-frame clones are kept and a portion is missing. Here the sample spans approximately 170,000 clones, 6.5% to 9.5% being singletons. This entry belongs to a study of beta chain features in type 1 diabetes. Turning to the study itself: Age, gender and cell yields were similar between patients and healthy donors.

Study-level findings and limits: Among all four CD4+ subsets, Type 1 diabetes patients had TCRB CDR3s that were moderately but significantly shorter.

The specimen sequenced was central memory CD4+ T cells from blood. This receptor was taken from a woman aged 40 to 50 with type 1 diabetes. The rearrangement joins TRBV7-3 to TRBJ2-2; D may be TRBD2 (6 bases). DNA of the CDR3: TGTGCCAGCAGCTTAAAGCAGGGAGGCACCGGGGAGCTGTTTTTT. Its translation: CASSLKQGGTGELFF.